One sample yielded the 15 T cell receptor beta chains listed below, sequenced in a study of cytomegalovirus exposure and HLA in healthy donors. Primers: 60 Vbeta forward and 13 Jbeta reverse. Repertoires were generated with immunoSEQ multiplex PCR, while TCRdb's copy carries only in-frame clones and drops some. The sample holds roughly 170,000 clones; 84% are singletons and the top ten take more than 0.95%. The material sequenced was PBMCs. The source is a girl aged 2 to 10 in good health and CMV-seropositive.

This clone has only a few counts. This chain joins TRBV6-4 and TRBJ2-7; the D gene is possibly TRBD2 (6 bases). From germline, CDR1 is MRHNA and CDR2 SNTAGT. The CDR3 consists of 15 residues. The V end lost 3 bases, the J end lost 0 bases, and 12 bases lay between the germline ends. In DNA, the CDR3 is TGTGCCAGCAGTGAGGATAAGGGAGGCTCCTACGAGCAGTACTTC. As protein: CASSEDKGGSYEQYF.

The CDR3 bases are TGTGCCAGCAGCCCCGGGTTATCGCGGGGGACGACAGATACGCAGTATTTT. Amino acid sequence: CASSPGLSRGTTDTQYF. The chain couples TRBV4-2 to TRBJ2-3; 7 bases align to TRBD2. The CDR3 is 17 residues long. V gave up 4 bases and J gave up 3 bases; unmatched junction bases: 13. Germline loops: CDR1 LGHNA, CDR2 YNFKEQ.

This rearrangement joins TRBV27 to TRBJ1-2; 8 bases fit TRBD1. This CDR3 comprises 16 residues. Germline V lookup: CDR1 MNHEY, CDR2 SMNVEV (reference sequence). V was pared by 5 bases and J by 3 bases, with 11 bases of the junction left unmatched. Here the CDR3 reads CASSPSTGEEDYGYTF. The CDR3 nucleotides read TGTGCCAGCAGTCCCTCGACAGGGGAGGAAGACTATGGCTACACCTTC.

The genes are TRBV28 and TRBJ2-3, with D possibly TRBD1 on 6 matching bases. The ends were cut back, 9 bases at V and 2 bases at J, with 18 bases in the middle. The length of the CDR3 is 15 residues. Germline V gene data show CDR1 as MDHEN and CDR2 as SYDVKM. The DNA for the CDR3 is TGTGCCAGTACCAAAAGAAGGGGGTTCACAGATACGCAGTATTTT. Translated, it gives CASTKRRGFTDTQYF.

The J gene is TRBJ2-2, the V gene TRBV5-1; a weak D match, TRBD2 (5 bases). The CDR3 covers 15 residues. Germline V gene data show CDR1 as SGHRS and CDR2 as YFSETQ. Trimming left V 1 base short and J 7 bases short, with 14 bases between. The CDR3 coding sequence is TGCGCCAGCAGCTTGTTGGTACGAGCGGACGGGGAGCTGTTTTTT. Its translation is CASSLLVRADGELFF.

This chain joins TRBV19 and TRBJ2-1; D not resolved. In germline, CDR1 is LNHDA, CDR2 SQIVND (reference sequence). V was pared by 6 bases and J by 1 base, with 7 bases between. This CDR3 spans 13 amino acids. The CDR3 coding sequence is TGTGCCAGTAGGGCTGGTTCCTACAATGAGCAGTTCTTC. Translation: CASRAGSYNEQFF.

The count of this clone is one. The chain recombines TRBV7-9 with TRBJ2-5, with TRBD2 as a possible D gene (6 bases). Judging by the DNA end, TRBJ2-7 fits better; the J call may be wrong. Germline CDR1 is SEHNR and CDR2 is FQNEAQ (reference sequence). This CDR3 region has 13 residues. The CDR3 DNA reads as TGTGCCAGCAGCTTTGCGGGAACAGCCGAGCAGTACTTC. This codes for CASSFAGTAEQYF.

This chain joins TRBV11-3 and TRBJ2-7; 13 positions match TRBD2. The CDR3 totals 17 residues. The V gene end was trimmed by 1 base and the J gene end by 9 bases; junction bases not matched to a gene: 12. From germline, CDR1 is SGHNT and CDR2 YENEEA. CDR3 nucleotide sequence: TGTGCCAGCAGCTTAGTGACAAACCCGGGACTAGCGGGGATGCAGTACTTC. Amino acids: CASSLVTNPGLAGMQYF.

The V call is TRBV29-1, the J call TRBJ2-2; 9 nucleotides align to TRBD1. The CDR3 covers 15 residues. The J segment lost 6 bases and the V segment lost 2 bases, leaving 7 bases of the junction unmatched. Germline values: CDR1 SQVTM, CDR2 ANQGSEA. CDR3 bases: TGCAGCGTTGAAAGTCGGGACAGGGAGGCCGGGGAGCTGTTTTTT. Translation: CSVESRDREAGELFF.

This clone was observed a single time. DNA of the CDR3: TGTGCCAGCAGCTTCCCCTACAGGGGCTCCGGGGAGCTGTTTTTT. Its protein product is CASSFPYRGSGELFF. The chain is built from TRBV11-1 and TRBJ2-2; 7 bases match TRBD1. The germline V gene encodes CDR1 SGHAT and CDR2 FQDESV (reference sequence). CDR3 length equals 15 residues. J gave up 6 bases and V 3 bases, and 7 bases lay outside the gene matches.

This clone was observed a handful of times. CDR3 nucleotide sequence: TGCGCCAGCAGCTTGGATGCCAGTACCGATACGCAGTATTTT. Translated: CASSLDASTDTQYF. The gene calls are TRBV5-1 and TRBJ2-3; D call uncertain. Looked up from germline, CDR1 is SGHRS and CDR2 is YFSETQ. The V gene lost 0 bases and the J gene lost 6 bases, with 11 bases spanning the gap. There are 14 residues in the CDR3.

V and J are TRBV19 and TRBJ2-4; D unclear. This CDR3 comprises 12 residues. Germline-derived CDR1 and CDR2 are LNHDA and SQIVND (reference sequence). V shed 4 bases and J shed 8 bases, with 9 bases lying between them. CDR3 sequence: CASSTNGDIQYF. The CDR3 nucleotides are TGTGCCAGTAGTACTAACGGAGACATTCAGTACTTC.

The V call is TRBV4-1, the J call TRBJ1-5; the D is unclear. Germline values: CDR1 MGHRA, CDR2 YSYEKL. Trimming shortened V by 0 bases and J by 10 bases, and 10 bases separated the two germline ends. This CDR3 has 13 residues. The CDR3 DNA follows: TGCGCCAGCAGCCAAGAGGGGAGCGCTCCCCAGCATTTT. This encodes CASSQEGSAPQHF.

CDR3 bases: TGTGCCAGCAGTGAATGGGGGGTGGTGAACACTGAAGCTTTCTTT. Amino acids: CASSEWGVVNTEAFF. This sequence joins TRBV2 and TRBJ1-1, with D possibly being TRBD1 (5 bases). CDR3 size: 15 residues. Germline CDR1 is SNHLY and CDR2 is FYNNEI. V was pared by 2 bases and J by 0 bases, with 10 bases between.

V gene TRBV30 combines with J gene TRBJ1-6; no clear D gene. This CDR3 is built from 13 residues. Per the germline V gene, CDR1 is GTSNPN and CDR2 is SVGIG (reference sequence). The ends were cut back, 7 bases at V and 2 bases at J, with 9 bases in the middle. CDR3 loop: CASREPYNSPLHF. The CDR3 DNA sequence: TGTGCCTCAAGGGAGCCCTATAATTCACCCCTCCACTTT.